This TCR beta chain was sequenced in a study of PD-L1 blockade in urothelial cancer. Looking at the study overall: About 90% of the 29 patients were men whose urothelial cancer was bladder-origin. Analyses used blood from 3 weeks (second dose) and 6 weeks after treatment start.

Libraries were prepared by immunoSEQ multiplex PCR; TCRdb keeps only in-frame clonotypes and omits some of them. The sample includes about 52,000 clones, 60% to 80% of them seen just once. The CDR3 has 22 residues. Study-level findings and limits: Pretreatment clonality of the blood TCR repertoire below the median was predictive of superior survival. Expansion of tumor-associated blood clones at 3 weeks was greater in durable-benefit patients.

As concerns this clone: Its antigen remains unidentified.

The receptor's source is a man in his 70s with urothelial cancer. This sample comprised PBMCs, obtained around atezolizumab (anti-PD-L1) treatment. The chain combines TRBV21-1 with TRBJ2-3; no DNA check was done on the table's D call, TRBD2. TRBV21-1 represents a pseudogene. This CDR3 is CASSKALWGLAGGQYKDTTQYF. CDR3 nucleotide sequence: TGTGCCAGCAGCAAAGCGCTTTGGGGCCTAGCGGGGGGGCAATATAAGGATACTACGCAGTATTTT.